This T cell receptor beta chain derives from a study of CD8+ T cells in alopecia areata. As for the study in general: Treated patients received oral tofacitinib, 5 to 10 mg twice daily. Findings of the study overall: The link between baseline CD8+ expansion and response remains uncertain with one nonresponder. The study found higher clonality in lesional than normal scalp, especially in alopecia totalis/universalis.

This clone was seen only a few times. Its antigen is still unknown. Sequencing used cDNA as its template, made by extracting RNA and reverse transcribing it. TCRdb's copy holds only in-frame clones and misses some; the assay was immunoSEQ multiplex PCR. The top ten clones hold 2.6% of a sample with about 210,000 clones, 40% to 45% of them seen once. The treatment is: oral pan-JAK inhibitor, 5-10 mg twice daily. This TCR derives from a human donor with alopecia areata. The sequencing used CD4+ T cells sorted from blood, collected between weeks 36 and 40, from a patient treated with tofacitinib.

CDR3 in DNA: TGCGACAGGGGCGGGCAAGAGACCCAGTACTTC. Encoded protein: CDRGGQETQYF. The chain has TRBV23-1 and TRBJ2-5; 7 nucleotides line up with TRBD1. TRBV23-1 is identified as an open reading frame with a role that is uncertain. The CDR3 runs to 11 residues.